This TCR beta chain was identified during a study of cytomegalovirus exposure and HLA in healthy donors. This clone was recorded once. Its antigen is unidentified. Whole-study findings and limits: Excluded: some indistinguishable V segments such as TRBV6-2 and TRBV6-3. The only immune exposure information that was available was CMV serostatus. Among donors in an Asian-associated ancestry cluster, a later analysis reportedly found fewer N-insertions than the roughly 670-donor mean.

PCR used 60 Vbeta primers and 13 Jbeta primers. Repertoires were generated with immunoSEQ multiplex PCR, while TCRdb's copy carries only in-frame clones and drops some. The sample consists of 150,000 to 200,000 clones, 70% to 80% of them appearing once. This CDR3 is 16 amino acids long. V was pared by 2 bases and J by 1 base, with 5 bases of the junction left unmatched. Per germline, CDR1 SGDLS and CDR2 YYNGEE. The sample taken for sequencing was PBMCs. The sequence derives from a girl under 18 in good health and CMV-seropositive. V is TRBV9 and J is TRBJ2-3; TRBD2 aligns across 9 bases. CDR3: CASSVGPSGGTDTQYF. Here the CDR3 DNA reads TGTGCCAGCAGCGTCGGTCCTAGCGGGGGCACAGATACGCAGTATTTT.